Listed here are 8 T cell receptor beta chains from one sample, sequenced in a study of T cells in women clearing cervical HPV infection. Sequencing used immunoSEQ multiplex PCR; TCRdb keeps in-frame clones, though not all of them. Its table lists roughly 50,000 clones. Specimen: blood buffy coat. These receptors all stem from a woman aged 18 to 75 with a cervical HPV16 infection that either progressed to CIN3+ or cleared (not recorded which).

About this clone: The CDR3 end lies 3 residues beyond the end of the read and is filled in from the germline J gene. The chain has TRBV5-1 and TRBJ1-5; TRBD1 agrees at 7 bases. The V gene end was trimmed by 4 bases and the J gene end by 7 bases; junction bases not matched to a gene: 8. Germline-derived CDR1 and CDR2 are SGHRS and YFSETQ. The length of the CDR3 is 14 residues. The CDR3 loop reads CASSSTGEGQPQHF. CDR3 DNA, as far as it was read: TGCGCCAGCAGCAGTACAGGGGAAGGACAGCCC.

Regarding this clone: The sequence runs out 3 residues before the end of the CDR3; the remainder is reconstructed from the germline J gene. The chain joins TRBV20-1 to TRBJ2-1; 8 bases map to TRBD1. Germline trimming cut 2 bases from V and 9 bases from J; bases unmatched to any gene: 3. Germline V gene sequence: CDR1 DFQATT, CDR2 SNEGSKA (reference sequence). This CDR3 has 12 amino acids. The sequenced part of the CDR3 DNA is TGCAGTGCTAGACAGGGGGCTGTTGAG. Amino acid sequence: CSARQGAVE. The CDR3 in full is CSARQGAVEQFF.

The CDR3 sequence: CAISERVSSYNSPLHF. CDR3 bases read: TGTGCCATCAGTGAGAGGGTGAGCTCCTATAATTCACCC. The rearrangement links TRBV10-3 to TRBJ1-6; D not resolved. The sequence runs out 3 residues before the end of the CDR3; the remainder is reconstructed from the germline J gene. Trimming took 2 bases from V and 0 from J, leaving 8 bases between them. Germline loops: CDR1 ENHRY, CDR2 SYGVKD. This CDR3 comprises 16 residues.

Comments on this clone: The read ends 3 residues early relative to the CDR3; the germline J gene fills the gap. The chain employs TRBV6-1 and TRBJ1-2; 8 bases agree with TRBD1. Per germline, CDR1 MNHNS and CDR2 SASEGT. The CDR3 has 15 amino acids. After removal of 0 bases from V and 6 bases from J, the junction contained 6 bases not matched to a gene. The CDR3 bases that were read are TGTGCCAGCAGTGAAGCGCTAGGACAGGGCGATGGC. It yields the protein CASSEALGQGDG. The complete CDR3 reads CASSEALGQGDGYTF.

Regarding this clone: The CDR3 goes on 3 residues after the read ends, and that part is filled in from the germline J gene. This rearrangement joins TRBV20-1 to TRBJ2-5, with a possible D match to TRBD1 (6 bases). The length of the CDR3 is 13 residues. Germline values: CDR1 DFQATT, CDR2 SNEGSKA (reference sequence). V was trimmed by 5 bases and J by 5 bases, leaving 15 bases between them. CDR3 amino acids: CSAAETGLETQYF. Partial CDR3 DNA: TGCAGTGCTGCTGAAACAGGGCTCGAGACC.

Incomplete CDR3 DNA: TGTGCCAGCAGCTTATCCGGCAGGCGGGAGGGCCGAGGGTACGAG. Its protein product is CASSLSGRREGRGYE. The entire CDR3 protein is CASSLSGRREGRGYEQYF. This sequence joins TRBV7-8 and TRBJ2-7; TRBD2 matches 9 bases. The read falls 3 residues short of the CDR3 end, and the missing part is taken from the germline J gene. This CDR3 region has 18 residues. Trimming cost V 2 bases and J 4 bases; bases outside gene matches: 15. Germline CDR1 is SGHVS and CDR2 is FQNEAQ.

This chain's CDR3 is CASSFHTEQAGELFF. The sequenced CDR3 bases are TGTGCCAGCAGCTTCCACACAGAACAGGCCGGGGAG. The chain recombines TRBV7-9 with TRBJ2-2; the D gene is possibly TRBD1 (5 bases). Read coverage stops 3 residues before the CDR3 terminus; the germline J gene supplies the remainder. V was pared by 3 bases and J by 6 bases, with 14 bases between. CDR1 and CDR2 from the germline V gene are SEHNR and FQNEAQ (reference sequence). The CDR3 has 15 residues.

Turning to this clone: Read sequence stops 3 residues before the CDR3 end, and the germline J gene provides the missing end. This chain uses TRBV30 with TRBJ1-1; D call uncertain. The CDR3 is made up of 13 amino acids. The germline V and J ends were trimmed by 0 bases and 1 base, with 6 bases remaining between them. In germline, CDR1 is GTSNPN, CDR2 SVGIG (reference sequence). The CDR3 spells CAWSVAENTEAFF. The CDR3 DNA, read in part, is TGTGCCTGGAGTGTAGCGGAGAACACTGAA.